The present entry profiles one T cell receptor (beta chain) with its context. Sequencing involved patients with CD8+CD57+ cell expansion previously shown by flow cytometry. The data were taken from a study of CD8+CD57+ T cells in acquired aplastic anemia. Profiling of TCR beta VDJ combinations and CDR3 sequences used genomic DNA as template. TCRdb processed the reads anew with MiXCR; each CDR3 protein has one entry. The data show hundreds of thousands of distinct CDR3 sequences, around 43% seen once. From germline, CDR1 is SQVTM and CDR2 ANQGSEA. The CDR3 runs to 13 residues. V was pared by 3 bases and J by 0 bases, with 1 base of the junction left unmatched.

This chain connects TRBV29-1 to TRBJ1-1; 7 bases fit TRBD1. What was sequenced was sorted CD4+, CD8+, or CD8+CD57+ T cells (not recorded which) from PBMCs. The source is a human donor with aplastic anemia. CDR3 DNA: TGCAGCGTTGAGGGGACAGTGAACACTGAAGCTTTCTTT. It yields the protein CSVEGTVNTEAFF. Supplemented by reference TRBV29-1 and TRBJ1-1, the full variable domain reads SAVISQKPSRDICQRGTSLTIQCQVDSQVTMMFWYRQQPGQSLTLIATANQGSEATYESGFVIDKFPISRPNLTFSTLTVSNMSPEDSSIYLCSVEGTVNTEAFFGQGTRLTVV.